The 21 T cell receptor beta chains below all came from one sample that was sequenced in a study of regulatory T cells in long-lasting Graves disease. The sample's time point: newly diagnosed GD, antithyroid drugs for less than 3 months. Extracted RNA from PBMCs served as the source of the TCR library. CDR3-region Arm-PCR and iRepertoire HTBI primers produced the TCR beta libraries. TCRdb re-called the multiplex PCR reads through MiXCR, storing one row per CDR3 protein. Of 540,000 or so distinct CDR3 sequences in the sample, approximately 13% were seen once. These data were likewise used in another study, on T cells in Graves' hyperthyroidism and ophthalmopathy.

The source material was peripheral blood mononuclear cells (PBMCs), sampled at new diagnosis, from a patient treated with antithyroid drugs. These receptors originate from a man younger than 40 with Graves disease.

This clonotype was detected ten times or more. V and J are TRBV2 and TRBJ2-7; 7 positions agree with TRBD1. The CDR3 totals 13 residues. Germline V gene sequence: CDR1 SNHLY, CDR2 FYNNEI. With 7 bases clipped from V and 1 base from J, the junction kept 4 bases outside the gene matches. The CDR3 nucleotides are TGTGCCAGCACCGGGACAGAGTCCTACGAGCAGTACTTC. Translated, it gives CASTGTESYEQYF.

This clonotype was seen only a few times. V usage is TRBV7-8 and J usage is TRBJ1-2, with TRBD1 identical over 11 bases. Germline values: CDR1 SGHVS, CDR2 FQNEAQ. Unmatched junction bases numbered 6, after V lost 5 bases and J lost 7 bases. The length of the CDR3 is 14 residues. CDR3 coding DNA: TGTGCCAGCAGCAGCGGACAGGGGGCATTTGGCTACACCTTC. Amino acids: CASSSGQGAFGYTF. Drawing the rest from reference TRBV7-8 and TRBJ1-2, the complete variable domain is GAGVSQSPRYKVAKRGQDVALRCDPISGHVSLFWYQQALGQGPEFLTYFQNEAQLDKSGLPSDRFFAERPEGSVSTLKIQRTQQEDSAVYLCASSSGQGAFGYTFGSGTRLTVV.

The table lists this clonotype with many counts. The chain has TRBV20-1 and TRBJ2-3; TRBD2 agrees at 8 bases. CDR1 is DFQATT and CDR2 is SNEGSKA in the germline V gene (reference sequence). The CDR3 is made up of 17 amino acids. Trimming removed 5 bases from V and 2 bases from J; junction bases left unmatched: 15. The CDR3 bases are TGCAGTGCTCACCCGTATAGCGGGAAGGCGATCACAGATACGCAGTATTTT. Translation gives CSAHPYSGKAITDTQYF.

There are many counts of this clonotype. J is TRBJ1-6 and V is TRBV27; unclear D gene. The CDR3 is 15 amino acids. The germline V and J ends were trimmed by 2 bases and 5 bases, with 10 bases remaining between them. CDR1 and CDR2 from the germline V gene are MNHEY and SMNVEV (reference sequence). In DNA, the CDR3 is TGTGCCAGCAGTTTAGAACCTACCAATAATTCACCCCTCCACTTT. Amino acid sequence: CASSLEPTNNSPLHF.

There are many counts of this clonotype. The CDR3 here is CASSLAREDTEAFF. The CDR3 region has the DNA TGTGCCAGCAGCTTAGCGCGGGAGGACACTGAAGCTTTCTTT. The chain recombines TRBV11-1 with TRBJ1-1; D unresolved. In germline, CDR1 is SGHAT, CDR2 FQDESV (reference sequence). V lost 0 bases, J lost 3 bases, and 8 bases lay in between. This CDR3 spans 14 amino acids.

In this sample, this clonotype turned up many times. The V call is TRBV20-1, the J call TRBJ2-7, with D possibly being TRBD1 (6 bases). This CDR3 comprises 19 residues. V lost 5 bases and J 2 bases, leaving 31 bases between the germline ends. The germline V gene has CDR1 DFQATT and CDR2 SNEGSKA (reference sequence). The CDR3 DNA is TGCAGTGCTTCAAGGGGGTCTCCCCACTTCACCTATTCCCCCTACGAGCAGTACTTC. It is translated as CSASRGSPHFTYSPYEQYF.

The J gene is TRBJ1-3, the V gene TRBV20-1; D is uncertain. The length of the CDR3 is 13 residues. Germline V gene data show CDR1 as DFQATT and CDR2 as SNEGSKA (reference sequence). Trimming cost V 6 bases and J 0 bases, with 9 bases left between them. The CDR3 bases are TGCAGTGCCCGTTCCTTCTCTGGAAACACCATATATTTT. Amino acid sequence: CSARSFSGNTIYF.

In this sample, this clonotype turned up many times. The rearrangement uses TRBV12-3 or TRBV12-4 and TRBJ2-5, with 8 bases lining up with TRBD2. Trimming at V came to 4 bases and at J to 7 bases, leaving 5 bases not matched to a gene. This CDR3 spans 13 amino acids. The CDR3 protein is CASSSSGGGTQYF. The CDR3 nucleotides are TGTGCCAGCAGTTCGTCCGGGGGGGGGACCCAGTACTTC.

This clonotype was counted a few times. At one end, the junction sequence differs from germline, possibly due to a read error. The chain couples TRBV5-5 to TRBJ2-1; D remains ambiguous. Germline V gives CDR1 SGHKS, CDR2 YYEKEE (reference sequence). This CDR3 region has 13 residues. The CDR3 DNA sequence: TGTGCCAGCAGCTTGCGCTCCAACAATGAGCAGTTCTTC. It encodes CASSLRSNNEQFF.

In this sample, this clonotype turned up many times. This chain links TRBV12-3 or TRBV12-4 with TRBJ1-1; TRBD1 is a possible D gene (5 bases). The CDR3 has 17 residues. Trimming cost V 7 bases and J 8 bases, with 29 bases left between them. The CDR3 reads CASTPGPYGATRNEAFF. The CDR3 DNA follows: TGTGCCAGCACCCCTGGACCTTACGGGGCGACTAGGAACGAAGCTTTCTTT.

This clonotype appeared a few times. The chain employs TRBV19 and TRBJ2-1; no clear D gene. With 5 bases removed from V and 0 bases from J, the gap between germline ends came to 11 bases. This CDR3 is 15 amino acids long. Germline lookup yields CDR1 LNHDA and CDR2 SQIVND (reference sequence). The CDR3 nucleotides read TGTGCCAGTAGTTCCCGGGCCAGCTCCTACAATGAGCAGTTCTTC. The encoded protein is CASSSRASSYNEQFF.

This clonotype was counted between two and nine times. One base away lies a much larger clone, so this may be a sequencing read error. The gene calls are TRBV7-2 and TRBJ2-5, with 7 positions matching TRBD1. With V trimmed by 1 base and J by 3 bases, 2 bases remained unmatched. The CDR3 spans 14 residues. The germline V gene has CDR1 SGHTA and CDR2 FQGNSA. The DNA for the CDR3 is TGTGCCAGCAGCTTAGTAGGGGGCAAAGAGACCCAGTACTTC. This translates into CASSLVGGKETQYF.

This chain joins TRBV6-4 and TRBJ2-3, with D perhaps TRBD1 or TRBD2 (6 bases each). Germline V gene data show CDR1 as MRHNA and CDR2 as SNTAGT. CDR3 size: 15 residues. V lost 3 bases to trimming and J lost 2 bases, with 12 bases between them. Here the CDR3 DNA reads TGTGCCAGCAGTGAAGAGGGGGGCTCCACAGATACGCAGTATTTT. Its translation: CASSEEGGSTDTQYF.

A few counts support this clonotype. V is TRBV24-1 and J is TRBJ2-2; 14 nucleotides line up with TRBD2. In germline, CDR1 is KGHDR, CDR2 SFDVKD. The J segment lost 4 bases and the V segment lost 9 bases, leaving 3 bases of the junction unmatched. CDR3 size: 15 residues. The CDR3 coding sequence is TGTGCCACCGGGACTAGCGGGAGAAGCACCGGGGAGCTGTTTTTT. Translated: CATGTSGRSTGELFF.

V usage is TRBV18 and J usage is TRBJ1-6; tentative D call: TRBD1 (6 bases). V was clipped by 6 bases and J by 5 bases, with 8 bases between them. The CDR3 length is 13 residues. The V gene's germline CDR1 is KGHSH and CDR2 LQKENI. CDR3 DNA sequence: TGTGCCAGCTCCCGGACAGATAATTCACCCCTCCACTTT. Its translation: CASSRTDNSPLHF.

In its sample, this clonotype was seen a few times. The rearrangement uses TRBV9 and TRBJ1-1, with D perhaps TRBD1 (5 bases). Germline CDR1 and CDR2: SGDLS and YYNGEE. This CDR3 comprises 16 residues. Trimming removed 0 bases at V and 4 bases at J, with 16 bases between. In DNA, the CDR3 is TGTGCCAGCAGCGTAGGCGGGAGCAGGGCGGGCACTGAAGCTTTCTTT. It translates to CASSVGGSRAGTEAFF.

The chain combines TRBV6-2 or TRBV6-3 with TRBJ2-1; 7 bases map to TRBD2. The CDR3 spans 14 residues. The ends lost 5 bases at V and 10 bases at J; junction bases unmatched: 11. CDR1 is MNHEY and CDR2 is SVGEGT in the germline V gene. Written as DNA, the CDR3 is TGTGCCAGCAGTGCCGGACTAGGGGTCCAAGAGCAGTTCTTC. It translates to CASSAGLGVQEQFF.

This CDR3 reads CASSVPQGSDTQYF. The CDR3 nucleotides are TGTGCCAGCAGCGTGCCACAGGGGTCAGATACGCAGTATTTT. This chain connects TRBV9 to TRBJ2-3; TRBD1 agrees at 7 bases. CDR3 size: 14 residues. The V and J ends lost 2 bases and 4 bases, in that order; junction bases with no gene match: 4. CDR1 is SGDLS, CDR2 YYNGEE, per germline.

In this sample, this clonotype turned up once. The chain is built from TRBV5-1 and TRBJ1-2; D gene ambiguous. V dropped 4 bases and J dropped 2 bases, with 9 bases sitting between them. The CDR3 is 13 residues long. The germline V gene has CDR1 SGHRS and CDR2 YFSETQ. The CDR3, as DNA: TGCGCCAGCAGCATCGGATCAAACTATGGCTACACCTTC. This codes for CASSIGSNYGYTF.

This clonotype was counted only a few times. CDR3 residues: CASSRPGQGITEAFF. The CDR3, as DNA: TGCGCCAGCAGCAGACCGGGACAGGGGATTACTGAAGCTTTCTTT. V and J are TRBV5-1 and TRBJ1-1, with TRBD1 matching 10 bases. The CDR3 runs to 15 residues. Germline-derived CDR1 and CDR2 are SGHRS and YFSETQ. The junction had 8 bases not matched to a gene; V was cut back by 4 bases and J by 5 bases. Supplemented by reference TRBV5-1 and TRBJ1-1, the full variable domain reads KAGVTQTPRYLIKTRGQQVTLSCSPISGHRSVSWYQQTPGQGLQFLFEYFSETQRNKGNFPGRFSGRQFSNSRSEMNVSTLELGDSALYLCASSRPGQGITEAFFGQGTRLTVV.

This clonotype was counted ten times or more. The chain employs TRBV5-1 and TRBJ2-1; no reliable D call. Per the germline V gene, CDR1 is SGHRS and CDR2 is YFSETQ. This CDR3 region has 11 residues. The V end lost 2 bases, the J end lost 8 bases, and 5 bases lay between the germline ends. CDR3 in DNA: TGCGCCAGCAGCTTCGAGCATGAGCAGTTCTTC. It codes for CASSFEHEQFF.